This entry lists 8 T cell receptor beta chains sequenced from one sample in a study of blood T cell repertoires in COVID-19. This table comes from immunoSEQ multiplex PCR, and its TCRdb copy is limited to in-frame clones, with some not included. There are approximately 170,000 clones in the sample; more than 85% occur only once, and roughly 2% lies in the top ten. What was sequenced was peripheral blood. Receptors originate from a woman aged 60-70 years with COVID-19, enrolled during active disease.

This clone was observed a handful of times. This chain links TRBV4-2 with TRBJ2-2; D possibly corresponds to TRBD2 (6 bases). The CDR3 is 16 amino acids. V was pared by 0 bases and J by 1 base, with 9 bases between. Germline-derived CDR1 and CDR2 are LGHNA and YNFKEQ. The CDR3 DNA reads TGTGCCAGCAGCCAAGATCCGGGGGAGAACACCGGGGAGCTGTTTTTT. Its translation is CASSQDPGENTGELFF.

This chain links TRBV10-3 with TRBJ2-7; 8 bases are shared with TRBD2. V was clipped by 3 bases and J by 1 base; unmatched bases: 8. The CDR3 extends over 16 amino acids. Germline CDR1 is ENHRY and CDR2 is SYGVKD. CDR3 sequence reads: CAISEPGTRLSYEQYF. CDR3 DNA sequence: TGTGCCATCAGTGAACCCGGGACTAGGCTGTCCTACGAGCAGTACTTC.

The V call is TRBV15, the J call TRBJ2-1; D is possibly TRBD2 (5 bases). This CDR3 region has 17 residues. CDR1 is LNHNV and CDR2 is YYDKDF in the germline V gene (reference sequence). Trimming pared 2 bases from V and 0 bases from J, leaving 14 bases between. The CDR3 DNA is TGTGCCACCAGCAGATATGTAGCGTCCCACTCCTACAATGAGCAGTTCTTC. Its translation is CATSRYVASHSYNEQFF. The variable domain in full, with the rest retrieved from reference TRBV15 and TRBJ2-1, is DAMVIQNPRYQVTQFGKPVTLSCSQTLNHNVMYWYQQKSSQAPKLLFHYYDKDFNNEADTPDNFQSRRPNTSFCFLDIRSPGLGDTAMYLCATSRYVASHSYNEQFFGPGTRLTVL.

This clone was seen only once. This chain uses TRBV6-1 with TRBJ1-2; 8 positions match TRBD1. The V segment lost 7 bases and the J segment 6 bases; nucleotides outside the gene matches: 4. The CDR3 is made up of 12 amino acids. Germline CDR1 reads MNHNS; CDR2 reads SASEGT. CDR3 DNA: TGTGCCAGCATTAAACAGGGGGATGGCTACACCTTC. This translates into CASIKQGDGYTF.

In DNA, the CDR3 is TGTGCCAGCAGCTTCCCTGGACAGGGAGTCAACTATGGCTACACCTTC. Translated: CASSFPGQGVNYGYTF. This sequence joins TRBV5-4 and TRBJ1-2; 8 bases are shared with TRBD1. Germline loops: CDR1 SGHNT, CDR2 YYREEE (reference sequence). This CDR3 region has 16 residues. V shed 2 bases and J 2 bases; nucleotides not matched to a gene: 8.

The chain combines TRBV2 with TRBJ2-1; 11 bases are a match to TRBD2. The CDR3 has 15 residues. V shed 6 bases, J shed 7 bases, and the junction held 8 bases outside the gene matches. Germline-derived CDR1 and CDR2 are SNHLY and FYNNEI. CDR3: CASRRETSGANEQFF. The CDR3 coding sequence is TGTGCCAGCAGGAGGGAGACTAGCGGGGCTAATGAGCAGTTCTTC.

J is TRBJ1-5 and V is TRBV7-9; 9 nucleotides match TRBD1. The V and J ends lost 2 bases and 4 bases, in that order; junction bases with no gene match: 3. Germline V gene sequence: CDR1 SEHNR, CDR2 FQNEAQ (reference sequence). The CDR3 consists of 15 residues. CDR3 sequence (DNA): TGTGCCAGCAGCTTAACTGGACAGGGGAATCAGCCCCAGCATTTT. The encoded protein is CASSLTGQGNQPQHF.

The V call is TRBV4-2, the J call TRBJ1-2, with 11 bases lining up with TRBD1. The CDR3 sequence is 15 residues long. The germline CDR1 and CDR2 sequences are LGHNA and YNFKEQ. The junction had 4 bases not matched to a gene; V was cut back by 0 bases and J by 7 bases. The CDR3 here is CASSQDVGTGGGYTF. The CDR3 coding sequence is TGTGCCAGCAGCCAAGATGTTGGGACAGGGGGTGGCTACACCTTC.